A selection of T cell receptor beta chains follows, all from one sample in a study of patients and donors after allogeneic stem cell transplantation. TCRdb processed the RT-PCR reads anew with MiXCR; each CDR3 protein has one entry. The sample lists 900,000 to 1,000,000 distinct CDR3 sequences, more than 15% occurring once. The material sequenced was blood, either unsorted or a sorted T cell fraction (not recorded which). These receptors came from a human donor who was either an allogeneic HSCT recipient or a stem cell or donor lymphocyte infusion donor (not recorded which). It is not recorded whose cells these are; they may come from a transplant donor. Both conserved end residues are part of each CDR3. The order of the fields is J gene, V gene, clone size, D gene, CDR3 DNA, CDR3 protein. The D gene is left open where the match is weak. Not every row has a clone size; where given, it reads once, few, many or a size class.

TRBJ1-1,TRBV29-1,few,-,TGCAGCGTTGGGGAGGTTATCTGGAACACTGAAGCTTTCTTT,CSVGEVIWNTEAFF
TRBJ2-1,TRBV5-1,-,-,TGCGCCAGCAGCGGAGGCGGGGGCGGGACCGTCGATGAGCAGTTCTTC,CASSGGGGGTVDEQFF
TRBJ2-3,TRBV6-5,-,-,TGTGCCAGCAGTTACTCTAAGGGATATAGCACAGATACGCAGTATTTT,CASSYSKGYSTDTQYF
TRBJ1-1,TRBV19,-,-,TGTGCCAGTAGTATAGGGATAAGCGGTTCTGACACTGAAGCTTTCTTT,CASSIGISGSDTEAFF
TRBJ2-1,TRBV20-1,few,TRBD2,TGCAGCGCTACGACTAGCTACTACAATGAGCAGTTCTTC,CSATTSYYNEQFF
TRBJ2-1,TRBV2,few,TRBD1,TGTGCCAGCAGCCACGAGACAGGGCTGAACAATGAGCAGTTCTTC,CASSHETGLNNEQFF
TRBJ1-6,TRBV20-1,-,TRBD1,TGCAGTGCCCTCAAGGGGGCCGAGTCCTATAATTCACCCCTCCACTTT,CSALKGAESYNSPLHF
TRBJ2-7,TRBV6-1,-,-,TGTGCCAGCAGCGGGGGTTGGTACGAGCAGTACTTC,CASSGGWYEQYF
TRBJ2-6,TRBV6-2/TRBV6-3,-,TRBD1,TGTGCCAGCAGTAGACAGGGAAGGGTCGCTGGGGCCAACGTCCTGACTTTC,CASSRQGRVAGANVLTF
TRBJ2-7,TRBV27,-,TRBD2,TGTGCCAGCAGGAAAGGGACTACCTACGAGCAGTACTTC,CASRKGTTYEQYF
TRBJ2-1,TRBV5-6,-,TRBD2,TGTGCCAGCAGCTACTCAGCGGGAGGGCCCCACAATGAGCAGTTCTTC,CASSYSAGGPHNEQFF
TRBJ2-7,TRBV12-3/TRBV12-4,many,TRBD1,TGTGCCAGCAGTTTAGGGGGGACAGGCAGACGATACGAGCAGTACTTC,CASSLGGTGRRYEQYF
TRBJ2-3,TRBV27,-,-,TGTGCCAGCAGGCTAGGGGGTAATGCGGATACGCAGTATTTT,CASRLGGNADTQYF
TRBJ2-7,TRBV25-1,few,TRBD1,TGTGCCAGCAGTAACCCCCCCGGACAGGGATCCTACGAGCAGTACTTC,CASSNPPGQGSYEQYF
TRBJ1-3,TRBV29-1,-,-,TGCAGCGTGGTGCTGGGGGTATCGGCTGGAAACACCATATATTTT,CSVVLGVSAGNTIYF
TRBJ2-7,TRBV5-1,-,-,TGCGCCAGCAGCCCCGACCCTGACAGGGAGGGAGACGAGCAGTACTTC,CASSPDPDREGDEQYF
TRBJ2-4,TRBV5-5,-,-,TGTGCCAGCAGCTTAACCGACTTAGCCAAAAACATTCAGTACTTC,CASSLTDLAKNIQYF
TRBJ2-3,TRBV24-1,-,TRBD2,TGTGCCACCGCGGGAGGGGGAGATACGCAGTATTTT,CATAGGGDTQYF
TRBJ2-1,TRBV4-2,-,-,TGTGCCAGCAGCCAACAGGGTCCGGACAGTGAGCAGTTCTTC,CASSQQGPDSEQFF
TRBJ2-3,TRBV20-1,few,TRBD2,TGCAGTGCTGGCCTGGCGGGGGGGCGAGGTTCGGACTTTTTT,CSAGLAGGRGSDFF
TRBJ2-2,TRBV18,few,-,TGTGCCAGCTCACCGAACCGGGCCCCGAACACCGGGGAGCTGTTTTTT,CASSPNRAPNTGELFF
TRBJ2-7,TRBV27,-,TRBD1,TGTGCCAGCAGTTTCCGGAACAGGGGCTCCTACGAGCAGTACTTC,CASSFRNRGSYEQYF
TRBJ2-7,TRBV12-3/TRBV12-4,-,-,TGTGCCAGCAGCCACGGACAGGAGCAGTACTTC,CASSHGQEQYF
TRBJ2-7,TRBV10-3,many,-,TGTGCCATCAGTGAGAACGGCTCCTACGAGCAGTACTTC,CAISENGSYEQYF
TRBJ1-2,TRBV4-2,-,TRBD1,TGTGCCAGCAGCTCCCGGACAGGGGGCAACGGCTACACCTTC,CASSSRTGGNGYTF
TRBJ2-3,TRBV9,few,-,TGTGCCAGCAGCGCCGTCCGCACAGATACGCAGTATTTT,CASSAVRTDTQYF
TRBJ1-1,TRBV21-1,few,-,TGTGCCAGCAGCAAATGTTTGACAGATGAAGCTTTCTTT,CASSKCLTDEAFF
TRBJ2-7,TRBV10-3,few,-,TGTGCCATCAGTAAAGCCCCGACAAAAAGCTCCTACGAGCAGTACTTC,CAISKAPTKSSYEQYF
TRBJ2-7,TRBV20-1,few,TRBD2,TGCAGTGCTATTGGACTAGCGGGAGCCTACGAGCAGTACTTC,CSAIGLAGAYEQYF
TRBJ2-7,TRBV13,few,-,TGTGCCAGCAGCTTAGAGGGGAGGACGTTGGGGCAGTACTTC,CASSLEGRTLGQYF
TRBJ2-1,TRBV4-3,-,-,TGCGCCAGCAGCCCCCGGCGCGATGGGCCTAACTACAATGAGCAGTTCTTC,CASSPRRDGPNYNEQFF
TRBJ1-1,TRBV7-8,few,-,TGTGCCAGCAGCTTAAGACAATCCCCGAACACTGAAGCTTTCTTT,CASSLRQSPNTEAFF
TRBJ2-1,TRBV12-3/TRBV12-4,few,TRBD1,TGTGCCAGCAGTCCAAGCCCGGGACAGCCTGAGGAGCAGTTCTTC,CASSPSPGQPEEQFF
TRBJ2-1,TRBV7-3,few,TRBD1,TGTGCCAGCAGCAAACCGGGACAGCGACCCAATGAGCAGTTCTTC,CASSKPGQRPNEQFF
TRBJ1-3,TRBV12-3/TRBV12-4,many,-,TGTGCCAGCAGTTTTGGGGAGAACACCATATATTTT,CASSFGENTIYF
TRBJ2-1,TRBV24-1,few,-,TGTGCCACCAGTGATCCCGGACGGAACTCCTACAATGAGCAGTTCTTC,CATSDPGRNSYNEQFF
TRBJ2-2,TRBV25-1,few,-,TGTGCCAGCAGTAAACTAGCAGGCACCGGGGAGCTGTTTTTT,CASSKLAGTGELFF
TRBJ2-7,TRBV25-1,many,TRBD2,TGTGCCAGCAGTGAATCCCAGCGGGGGGCCTACGAGCAGTACTTC,CASSESQRGAYEQYF
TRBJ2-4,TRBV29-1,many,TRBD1,TGCAGCGTCGACCCGGGACAGGGTAGGGACATTCAGTACTTC,CSVDPGQGRDIQYF
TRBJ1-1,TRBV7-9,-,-,TGTGCCAGCAGCTTAGTAATCTCGGGCACTGAAGCTTTCTTT,CASSLVISGTEAFF
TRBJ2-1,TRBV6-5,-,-,TGTGCCAGCAGTTACGTAGGGGGGAGCAATGAGCAGTTCTTC,CASSYVGGSNEQFF
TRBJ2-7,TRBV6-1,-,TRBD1,TGTGCCAGCAGGACCGGGACAGGGCAGTCCTACGAGCAGTACTTC,CASRTGTGQSYEQYF
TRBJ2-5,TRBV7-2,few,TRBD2,TGTGCCAGCAGCCCGGCCGGGAGGGGCGGAGAGACCCAGTACTTC,CASSPAGRGGETQYF
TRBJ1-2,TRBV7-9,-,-,TGTGCCAGCAGCTTAGAGAGCGGGAGCTACACCTTC,CASSLESGSYTF
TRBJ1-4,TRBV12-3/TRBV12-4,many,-,TGTGCCAGCAGTTTGCAGGTGATGAATGAAAAACTGTTTTTT,CASSLQVMNEKLFF
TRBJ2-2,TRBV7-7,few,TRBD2,TGTGCTAGCAGCAACGGTCGGGGGGGCCACACCGGGGAGCTGTTTTTT,CASSNGRGGHTGELFF
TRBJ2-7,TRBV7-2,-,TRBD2,TGTGCCAGCAGCTTAGTCGGGACTAGCGAACACGAGCAGTACTTC,CASSLVGTSEHEQYF
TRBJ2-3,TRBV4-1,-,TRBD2,TGCGCCAGCAGCCAAGACTTACTAGCGGGAGGGCCCAACACAGATACGCAGTATTTT,CASSQDLLAGGPNTDTQYF
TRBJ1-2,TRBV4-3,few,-,TGCGCCAGCAGCCAAGAATCAGTAGGGGGGTTAGCTAACTATGGCTACACCTTC,CASSQESVGGLANYGYTF
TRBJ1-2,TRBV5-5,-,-,TGTGCCAGCACCCTGGACATTCACTATGGCTACACCTTC,CASTLDIHYGYTF
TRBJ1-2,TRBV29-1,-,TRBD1,TGCAGCGTTGAAGCCTCGACAGGGGCGAGTGGCTACACCTTC,CSVEASTGASGYTF
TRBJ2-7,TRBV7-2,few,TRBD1,TGTGCCATGTTAGGGACAGATTCCTACGAGCAGTACTTC,CAMLGTDSYEQYF
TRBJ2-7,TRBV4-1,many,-,TGCGCCAGCAGCCAAGGGATTTCGGGGGATAAGCAGTACTTC,CASSQGISGDKQYF
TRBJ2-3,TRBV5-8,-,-,TGTGCCAGCAGCGCTGGGACATTGGCAGATACGCAGTATTTT,CASSAGTLADTQYF
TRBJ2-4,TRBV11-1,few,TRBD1,TGTGCCAGCAGCTTAGTTTCGGGACAGGAAGCCCGAGCCAAAAACATTCAGTACTTC,CASSLVSGQEARAKNIQYF
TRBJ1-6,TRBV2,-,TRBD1,TGTGCCAGCAGTGAAGAGACAGGGATAAATTCACCCCTCCACTTT,CASSEETGINSPLHF
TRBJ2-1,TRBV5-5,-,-,TGTGCCAGCAGCTTTCCACACGGGTACGGGAATGAGCAGTTCTTC,CASSFPHGYGNEQFF